This TCR beta chain came from a study of shared clonotypes between healthy human individuals. Deep-level running was used for the assay. Generated by immunoSEQ multiplex PCR, the TCRdb table keeps only in-frame clones and is missing some. Of about 2 million clones listed, 85% to 95% were seen once; the top ten hold more than 0.1%. Recent acute infections and vaccinations were absent in the healthy HIV-negative adult donors. Per the germline V gene, CDR1 is KGHSH and CDR2 is LQKENI. This CDR3 has 15 amino acids. V lost 1 base, J lost 7 bases, and 7 bases stayed unmatched. In the case of this clone: Antigen specificity is unknown.

Whole-study results and caveats: Of the naive CD4 clonotypes, around 5% were shared across several donors. The four-donor shared clonotypes exceeded non-shared clonotypes in generation probability, with non-shared ones scoring lower.

The material sequenced was naive CD4+ T cells sorted from blood. Sample subset: CD45RA+ positively selected. V and J are TRBV18 and TRBJ2-5, with 9 bases fitting TRBD2. The TCR comes from a man younger than 35 in good health. CDR3 bases: TGTGCCAGCTCACCACTAGCGGGAGACTTGGGGACCCAGTACTTC. Its protein is CASSPLAGDLGTQYF.